This is a list of T cell receptor beta chains from one sample in a study of vaccination and CD4 T cells after COVID-19. MiXCR, applied by TCRdb to the PCR reads, yields one record per CDR3 protein. The profile shows roughly 18,000 distinct CDR3 sequences, around 80% of them singletons. No antigens are known for them. Sequences were derived from CD4+ T cells from blood, cultured in vitro, sampled after SARS-CoV-2 vaccination. These receptors were obtained from a human donor who received a COVID-19 vaccine. The CDR3 runs from the conserved cysteine through the conserved F or W. A D gene is named only where the DNA matches it firmly. Clone size is shown for a subset of rows, as once, few, many or a class of expanded clone.

CDR3aa	CDR3nt	v_gene	d_gene	abundance	j_gene
CSAGGQGPGSEKLFF	TGCAGTGCTGGAGGACAGGGTCCGGGTAGTGAAAAACTGTTTTTT	TRBV20-1	TRBD1	.	TRBJ1-4
CATSDNPDSEYGYTF	TGTGCCACCAGTGATAATCCGGACAGCGAGTATGGCTACACCTTC	TRBV24-1	.	few	TRBJ1-2
CSAERLAGDANTGELFF	TGCAGTGCGGAGAGACTAGCGGGGGACGCGAACACCGGGGAGCTGTTTTTT	TRBV20-1	TRBD2	.	TRBJ2-2
CSARDPIYAGIRGYTF	TGCAGTGCTAGAGATCCTATTTATGCTGGGATACGGGGCTACACCTTC	TRBV20-1	.	few	TRBJ1-2
CASSYLRQGGNQPQHF	TGTGCCAGCAGTTACCTAAGGCAGGGTGGAAATCAGCCCCAGCATTTT	TRBV6-2/TRBV6-3	.	few	TRBJ1-5
CASRMDSSGNTIYF	TGTGCCAGTAGAATGGACAGCTCTGGAAACACCATATATTTT	TRBV19	.	.	TRBJ1-3
CACLLGPSRGELFF	TGTGCCTGTCTACTAGGGCCTTCGAGGGGGGAGCTGTTTTTT	TRBV6-1	.	.	TRBJ2-2
CAISRDRGSEQFF	TGTGCCATCAGCCGGGACAGGGGCAGTGAGCAGTTCTTC	TRBV2	TRBD1	.	TRBJ2-1
CSARDPDRLNTEAFF	TGCAGTGCTAGAGACCCGGACAGATTGAACACTGAAGCTTTCTTT	TRBV20-1	.	.	TRBJ1-1
CSASGLPREAFF	TGCAGTGCTTCGGGACTGCCCAGGGAAGCTTTCTTT	TRBV20-1	.	.	TRBJ1-1
CASSLERSSYEQYF	TGTGCCAGCAGCTTAGAAAGGAGCTCCTACGAGCAGTACTTC	TRBV7-8	.	.	TRBJ2-7
CATSRILGNGITEAFF	TGTGCCACCAGCAGGATCCTAGGGAACGGAATCACTGAAGCTTTCTTT	TRBV15	.	few	TRBJ1-1
CASSWGQGGTEAFF	TGTGCCAGCAGCTGGGGACAGGGTGGTACTGAAGCTTTCTTT	TRBV5-6	TRBD1	once	TRBJ1-1
CASSLASSTDTQYF	TGTGCCAGCAGCTTGGCCAGTAGCACAGATACGCAGTATTTT	TRBV7-9	.	.	TRBJ2-3
CSAPGTSGSTQYF	TGCAGTGCTCCCGGGACTAGCGGTTCGACCCAGTACTTC	TRBV20-1	TRBD2	.	TRBJ2-5
CASSFSGTGVNTIYF	TGTGCCAGCAGTTTTTCCGGGACAGGGGTAAACACCATATATTTT	TRBV6-5	TRBD1	.	TRBJ1-3
CASSTGTGHGYTF	TGTGCCAGCAGTACCGGGACAGGGCATGGCTACACCTTC	TRBV6-2/TRBV6-3	TRBD1	.	TRBJ1-2
CASTLRSEDSNQPQHF	TGTGCCAGTACCCTTCGGTCTGAAGATAGCAATCAGCCCCAGCATTTT	TRBV19	.	.	TRBJ1-5
CASGLAGGPGETQYF	TGTGCCAGTGGGCTAGCGGGGGGGCCTGGAGAGACCCAGTACTTC	TRBV19	TRBD2	.	TRBJ2-5
CSANSGGQETQYF	TGCAGTGCTAACTCGGGGGGCCAAGAGACCCAGTACTTC	TRBV20-1	TRBD2	.	TRBJ2-5
CASSTEQETQYF	TGTGCCAGCAGTACAGAGCAAGAGACCCAGTACTTC	TRBV2	.	.	TRBJ2-5
CASSLYSYNSPLHF	TGTGCCAGCAGTTTATACTCCTATAATTCACCCCTCCACTTT	TRBV27	.	few	TRBJ1-6
CASSPGTGGNNGYTF	TGTGCCAGCAGCCCTGGGACAGGGGGCAACAATGGCTACACCTTC	TRBV7-9	TRBD1	few	TRBJ1-2
CASSVNRGFFDNQPQHF	TGTGCCAGCAGTGTCAACAGGGGTTTTTTCGACAATCAGCCCCAGCATTTT	TRBV5-5	TRBD1	.	TRBJ1-5
CATSSRAGQGDIYGYTF	TGTGCCACCAGCTCAAGAGCAGGACAGGGGGATATCTATGGCTACACCTTC	TRBV15	TRBD1	.	TRBJ1-2
CASRPHDRGNNQPQHF	TGTGCCAGCAGACCTCATGACAGGGGTAACAATCAGCCCCAGCATTTT	TRBV2	TRBD1	.	TRBJ1-5
CASSLWGGSSGNTIYF	TGTGCCAGCAGCTTATGGGGAGGAAGCTCTGGAAACACCATATATTTT	TRBV7-9	.	.	TRBJ1-3
CASSAPGTAEQYF	TGTGCCAGCAGTGCCCCCGGGACCGCCGAGCAGTATTTT	TRBV6-1	.	.	TRBJ2-3
CASSTQGKGDYGYTF	TGTGCCAGTAGTACACAGGGGAAAGGAGACTATGGCTACACCTTC	TRBV19	TRBD1	once	TRBJ1-2
CASSRDGVPGQPQHF	TGTGCCAGTAGTAGGGACGGAGTCCCAGGGCAGCCCCAGCATTTT	TRBV19	.	.	TRBJ1-5
CSVRDISFYREQFF	TGCAGCGTCCGGGATATTTCTTTTTACAGGGAGCAGTTCTTC	TRBV29-1	.	.	TRBJ2-1
CASSGLAGGYTF	TGTGCCTCGAGTGGCCTCGCGGGGGGCTACACCTTC	TRBV30	.	.	TRBJ1-2
CASRTDVVGGRELFF	TGTGCCAGCAGAACAGATGTAGTAGGTGGCCGGGAGCTGTTTTTT	TRBV7-2	.	.	TRBJ2-2
CASSPGQYNSPLHF	TGTGCCAGCAGTCCGGGACAGTATAATTCACCCCTCCACTTT	TRBV12-3/TRBV12-4	TRBD1	.	TRBJ1-6
CASRRDLGFKYGYTF	TGTGCCAGCAGAAGGGACCTCGGCTTTAAATATGGCTACACCTTC	TRBV2	.	once	TRBJ1-2
CATSSHDRGARAGELFF	TGTGCCACCAGCAGCCACGATAGGGGGGCGAGGGCCGGGGAGCTGTTTTTT	TRBV15	.	medium-sized	TRBJ2-2
CATSDPSSHGYTF	TGTGCCACCAGTGATCCCTCTTCCCATGGCTACACCTTC	TRBV24-1	.	.	TRBJ1-2
CSASPDSYYEQYF	TGCAGTGCTTCACCCGACAGTTACTACGAGCAGTACTTC	TRBV20-1	.	.	TRBJ2-7
CSLRTRGEQFF	TGCAGTCTGCGGACAAGGGGTGAGCAGTTCTTC	TRBV20-1	.	.	TRBJ2-1
CSARDLASGVYGYTF	TGCAGTGCTAGAGATCTAGCTTCGGGCGTTTATGGCTACACCTTC	TRBV20-1	.	.	TRBJ1-2
CASRTWGAGNSPLHF	TGTGCCAGCAGAACGTGGGGGGCCGGTAATTCACCCCTCCACTTT	TRBV27	.	once	TRBJ1-6
CSARVAGGPFNTGELFF	TGCAGTGCTAGGGTAGCGGGGGGGCCTTTTAACACCGGGGAGCTGTTTTTT	TRBV20-1	TRBD2	.	TRBJ2-2
CASSRRGRDGYTF	TGTGCCAGCAGCCGGAGGGGGAGGGATGGCTACACCTTC	TRBV5-8	.	few	TRBJ1-2
CASSPGHTNTGELFF	TGTGCCAGTAGTCCCGGACACACGAACACCGGGGAGCTGTTTTTT	TRBV19	.	.	TRBJ2-2
CATSRDLSGEETQYF	TGTGCCACCAGCAGAGATCTTAGCGGGGAAGAGACCCAGTACTTC	TRBV15	TRBD2	.	TRBJ2-5
CASAVFREDTQYF	TGTGCCAGCGCCGTTTTTAGGGAAGATACGCAGTATTTT	TRBV7-3	.	.	TRBJ2-3
CASSYSRGNTEAFF	TGTGCCAGCAGTTACTCGAGGGGGAACACTGAAGCTTTCTTT	TRBV6-5	.	few	TRBJ1-1
CASSESLGEYGYTF	TGTGCCAGCAGTGAATCCTTAGGCGAGTATGGCTACACCTTC	TRBV25-1	.	.	TRBJ1-2
CASSLGGLGYNEQFF	TGTGCCAGCAGCTTAGGGGGACTAGGTTACAATGAGCAGTTCTTC	TRBV7-2	TRBD2	.	TRBJ2-1
CASSIADDSPLHF	TGTGCCAGTAGTATAGCTGACGATTCACCCCTCCACTTT	TRBV19	.	few	TRBJ1-6
CATSDLMGSHGYTF	TGTGCCACCAGTGATTTGATGGGTTCCCATGGCTACACCTTC	TRBV24-1	.	once	TRBJ1-2
CSARRTRGEKLFF	TGCAGTGCCCGACGGACTAGGGGTGAAAAACTGTTTTTT	TRBV20-1	.	once	TRBJ1-4